This note documents a single TCR beta chain sequence. Its specificity is not known. This record comes from a study of blood T cells in healthy people across ages. Across the study: Per two T cells, about one barcoded beta molecule was captured through template switching.

Every sample had a minimum of 6.5 million PBMCs isolated. There are 13 residues in the CDR3. Trimming removed 3 bases from V and 5 bases from J, with 8 bases in between. The germline V gene encodes CDR1 MGHRA and CDR2 YSYEKL. Together with a sample-barcoded 5' primer, a J-beta primer mix was included in a second PCR lasting roughly 7 to 11 cycles. The yield of each sample was at least 2.5 million CDR3-containing paired-end reads. TCRdb called the 5' RACE reads again in MiXCR, with one record for every CDR3 protein. This sample has roughly 1.5 million distinct CDR3 sequences, with roughly two fifths found just once. Overall study results and limits: Not knowing donor CMV status may have confounded expanded clonotype changes.

The sequenced sample was blood. The sequence came from a woman younger than 35 in good health. The chain is built from TRBV4-1 and TRBJ1-3; D gene ambiguous. CDR3: CASSQDGRNTIYF. The DNA of the CDR3 is TGCGCCAGCAGCCAGGATGGAAGAAACACCATATATTTT.